The next 20 T cell receptor beta chains were all read from a single sample in a study of human T cells and chemical hapten exposure. Specified time point: pre-sensitization, week 0. The treatment is: therapeutic diphenylcyclopropenone sensitization with weekly scalp DPC. Via MiXCR, TCRdb re-called the RACE reads, giving one row per CDR3 protein. The repertoire holds approximately 90,000 distinct CDR3 sequences, with about 9% as singletons. Sequencing was performed on whole blood, taken in connection with sensitization to the hapten diphenylcyclopropenone (DPC). Receptors originate from a man aged 35 to 55 with alopecia areata. Some clones in this sample may be carry-over from other donors' samples.

Concerning this clonotype: With a much larger clone just one base away, this may be a read error. The DNA for the CDR3 is TGTGCCAGCAGCTGGACCACAGATACGCAGTATTTT. Protein sequence: CASSWTTDTQYF. The chain links TRBV7-2 to TRBJ2-3, with D uncertain. This CDR3 spans 12 amino acids. Germline CDR1 reads SGHTA; CDR2 reads FQGNSA. Trimming left V 4 bases short and J 2 bases short, with 4 bases between. The full variable domain, completed using reference TRBV7-2 and TRBJ2-3, is GAGVSQSPSNKVTEKGKDVELRCDPISGHTALYWYRQSLGQGLEFLIYFQGNSAPDKSGLPSDRFSAERTGGSVSTLTIQRTQQEDSAVYLCASSWTTDTQYFGPGTRLTVL.

This clonotype occurred a few times. This rearrangement joins TRBV28 to TRBJ1-1, with D possibly being TRBD1 (5 bases). V was cut by 8 bases and J by 6 bases, with 16 bases left in between. The length of the CDR3 is 13 residues. Germline CDR1 and CDR2: MDHEN and SYDVKM. CDR3 protein: CASGRPGASEAFF. In DNA, the CDR3 is TGTGCCAGCGGCCGTCCCGGGGCATCTGAAGCTTTCTTT.

This clonotype was found a few times. V usage is TRBV20-1 and J usage is TRBJ1-4; TRBD1 might be the D (5 bases). The CDR3 loop spans 13 amino acids. The V end was cut by 8 bases, the J end by 3 bases, with 13 bases between. Looked up from germline, CDR1 is DFQATT and CDR2 is SNEGSKA (reference sequence). CDR3 sequence: CSCRVQANEKLFF. In DNA, the CDR3 is TGCAGTTGCAGGGTTCAGGCTAATGAAAAACTGTTTTTT.

The chain carries TRBV6-6 and TRBJ1-5; TRBD1 matches 9 bases. This CDR3 has 15 amino acids. Per germline, CDR1 MNHNY and CDR2 SVGAGI (reference sequence). V lost 9 bases, J lost 4 bases, and 10 bases stayed unmatched. This CDR3 reads CASNRGLEINQPQHF. For the CDR3, the DNA is TGTGCCAGTAACAGGGGGCTAGAAATTAATCAGCCCCAGCATTTT.

This clonotype was counted a few times. The rearrangement links TRBV12-3 or TRBV12-4 to TRBJ2-5, with 11 bases matching TRBD2. The CDR3 runs to 14 residues. With V trimmed by 6 bases and J by 7 bases, 7 bases remained unmatched. The DNA for the CDR3 is TGTGCCAGCAGGTCACTAGCGGGAGAGGGGACCCAGTACTTC. Protein sequence: CASRSLAGEGTQYF.

V gene TRBV28 combines with J gene TRBJ2-3; 16 bases agree with TRBD2. This CDR3 has 20 amino acids. From germline, CDR1 is MDHEN and CDR2 SYDVKM. V shed 2 bases, J shed 1 base, and the junction held 9 bases outside the gene matches. This chain's CDR3 is CASSLRSGLAGGPGTDTQYF. As DNA, the CDR3 is TGTGCCAGCAGTTTAAGGTCGGGACTAGCGGGAGGGCCCGGCACAGATACGCAGTATTTT.

There are a few counts of this clonotype. This sequence joins TRBV29-1 and TRBJ2-7, with 10 bases aligning to TRBD2. The germline V gene has CDR1 SQVTM and CDR2 ANQGSEA. This CDR3 comprises 14 residues. Trimming took 2 bases from V and 6 from J; bases not matched to a gene: 7. The CDR3 nucleotides read TGCAGCGTTGAATGGTCTAGCGGGAGCCGCGAGCAGTACTTC. It yields the protein CSVEWSSGSREQYF.

This clonotype has just one count. The rearrangement links TRBV10-3 to TRBJ2-1; D remains ambiguous. V was cut by 2 bases and J by 0 bases, with 5 bases left in between. CDR1 is ENHRY, CDR2 SYGVKD, per germline. The CDR3 runs 14 residues. CDR3 nucleotide sequence: TGTGCCATCAGTGAGGGACGCTCCTACAATGAGCAGTTCTTC. Protein sequence: CAISEGRSYNEQFF.

This clonotype was counted once. The chain employs TRBV11-2 and TRBJ2-3; D perhaps matches TRBD2 (5 bases). CDR1 is SGHAT, CDR2 FQNNGV, per germline. The CDR3 covers 16 residues. Trimming stripped 4 bases from V and 2 bases from J, with 16 bases between. Written as DNA, the CDR3 is TGTGCCAGCAGCTCGACGTGGGGAGCGGACACAGATACGCAGTATTTT. Its translation: CASSSTWGADTDTQYF.

This clonotype has at least ten counts. This chain uses TRBV7-9 with TRBJ1-4, with D possibly being TRBD1 (6 bases). The germline V and J ends were trimmed by 5 bases and 5 bases, with 12 bases remaining between them. CDR3 length: 14 amino acids. From germline, CDR1 is SEHNR and CDR2 FQNEAQ (reference sequence). CDR3 coding DNA: TGTGCCAGCAGCGTCGGACAGCCGAATGAAAAACTGTTTTTT. Translated, it gives CASSVGQPNEKLFF.

CDR3 sequence reads: CASSPLSGRVGETQYF. The CDR3 nucleotides are TGTGCCAGCAGTCCCCTAAGCGGGAGAGTAGGGGAGACCCAGTACTTC. The chain links TRBV28 to TRBJ2-5; 8 positions agree with TRBD2. V trimming: 5 bases; J trimming: 5 bases; junction bases outside the gene matches: 13. The CDR3 contains 16 residues. Germline values: CDR1 MDHEN, CDR2 SYDVKM.

Ten or more counts support this clonotype. The V and J genes are TRBV4-2 and TRBJ1-2; D gene ambiguous. V lost 0 bases, J lost 0 bases, and 14 bases lay in between. CDR1 LGHNA and CDR2 YNFKEQ come from the germline V gene. This CDR3 has 17 residues. The CDR3 sequence is CASSQDMREVANYGYTF. The CDR3 bases are TGTGCCAGCAGCCAAGATATGAGGGAAGTAGCTAACTATGGCTACACCTTC.

In its sample, this clonotype was seen many times. The J gene is TRBJ2-7, the V gene TRBV7-8; D unclear. The length of the CDR3 is 17 residues. The V end lost 6 bases, the J end lost 0 bases, and 21 bases lay between the germline ends. The germline CDR1 and CDR2 sequences are SGHVS and FQNEAQ. CDR3 residues: CASSYSFSHRSSYEQYV. CDR3 DNA sequence: TGTGCCAGCAGTTACTCTTTCTCGCACAGAAGCTCCTACGAGCAGTACGTC.

This clonotype has only a few counts. The rearrangement links TRBV12-3 or TRBV12-4 to TRBJ2-7; 9 positions agree with TRBD2. The CDR3 spans 14 residues. Losses at the gene ends were 1 base for V and 3 bases for J; bases not matched to a gene: 1. CDR3 sequence: CASSLGRGGYEQYF. DNA for the CDR3: TGTGCCAGCAGTTTAGGGCGGGGGGGCTACGAGCAGTACTTC.

This clonotype was found many times. The V call is TRBV12-3 or TRBV12-4, the J call TRBJ1-5; no clear D gene. This CDR3 contains 13 residues. V lost 4 bases, J lost 1 base, and 5 bases lay in between. The DNA of the CDR3 is TGTGCCAGCAGTTCGCGGAGCAATCAGCCCCAGCATTTT. Its translation: CASSSRSNQPQHF.

This clonotype was counted a few times. The gene calls are TRBV12-3 or TRBV12-4 and TRBJ2-7; 7 positions agree with TRBD1. The length of the CDR3 is 16 residues. V shed 1 base, J shed 0 bases, and the junction held 6 bases outside the gene matches. Here the CDR3 reads CASSLGLDRISYEQYF. DNA for the CDR3: TGTGCCAGCAGTTTAGGCCTGGACAGGATCTCCTACGAGCAGTACTTC.

On this clonotype: The junction shows a germline mismatch at one end, possibly a read error. This chain connects TRBV9 to TRBJ1-3; D unresolved. The V gene's germline CDR1 is SGDLS and CDR2 YYNGEE. The CDR3 runs to 16 residues. The CDR3 region is CASSPVGRASVNTIYF. CDR3 bases: TGTGCCAGCAGCCCCGTCGGGAGAGCCTCTGTAAACACCATATATTTT.

Many counts were recorded for this clonotype. Germline and junction disagree at one end, which may indicate a read error. The chain combines TRBV2 with TRBJ2-3, with TRBD2 identical over 9 bases. The CDR3 totals 13 residues. Germline loops: CDR1 SNHLY, CDR2 FYNNEI. The CDR3 nucleotides read TGTGCCATCTCCGGGACTAGCAGAGATACGCAGTATTTT. It codes for CAISGTSRDTQYF. Filled out from reference TRBV2 and TRBJ2-3, the complete variable domain reads EPEVTQTPSHQVTQMGQEVILRCVPISNHLYFYWYRQILGQKVEFLVSFYNNEISEKSEIFDDQFSVERPDGSNFTLKIRSTKLEDSAMYFCAISGTSRDTQYFGPGTRLTVL.

This clonotype was observed a few times. The chain employs TRBV10-3 and TRBJ2-7; D not certain. The CDR3 length is 11 residues. From germline, CDR1 is ENHRY and CDR2 SYGVKD. Between the trimmed V and J ends, which lost 7 bases and 5 bases, there was a span of 9 bases. CDR3 region: CAITIRNEQYF. As DNA, the CDR3 is TGTGCCATCACAATCCGGAACGAGCAGTACTTC.

In this sample, this clonotype turned up many times. The CDR3, as DNA: TGTGCCAGCAGTTCTGTGGACAGAGCTAACTATGGCTACACCTTC. It codes for CASSSVDRANYGYTF. This rearrangement joins TRBV6-8 to TRBJ1-2; TRBD1 is a possible D gene (6 bases). Trimming stripped 4 bases from V and 0 bases from J, with 12 bases between. CDR1 MNHGY and CDR2 SAAAGT come from the germline V gene. The CDR3 spans 15 residues.